The T cell receptor (beta chain) described here comes from a study of T cells in Graves' hyperthyroidism and ophthalmopathy (dated by TCRdb to about 2019). For the study in its entirety: Peripheral blood was collected at initial diagnosis, before any treatment. TCR V-J signatures able to tell the groups apart were searched for in a discovery cohort of some 97 patients, of whom 43 had Graves' ophthalmopathy and roughly 58 had stable Graves' hyperthyroidism. Whether ophthalmopathy could be predicted prospectively was tested in an independent validation cohort made up of some 20 hyperthyroidism patients plus 17 patients who later progressed to ophthalmopathy. The approximately 98 discovery patients were randomly divided into training and test sets at a 7:3 ratio. In addition, the study compared T-cell repertoires in thyroid tissue and in blood from six Graves' hyperthyroidism patients. Following sampling, methimazole starting at 30 mg daily was given to hyperthyroidism patients, and high-dose intravenous methylprednisolone was given to ophthalmopathy patients. According to the paper, TCR Vbeta CDR3 sequencing was carried out on approximately 140 peripheral blood samples, which came from 40 to 45 ophthalmopathy, about 75 hyperthyroidism and 17 progressor patients. Beyond this particular receptor, the publication reports: Most expanded thyroid clonotypes (frequency above 0.001) were also detected in blood, suggesting blood repertoires may reflect thyroid immune responses. Ophthalmopathy was separated from stable hyperthyroidism by a 13 V-J signature model, with around 88% sensitivity and approximately 81% specificity obtained in cross-validation and 80%/75% obtained in testing. During validation, the model predicted progression to ophthalmopathy a median of about 6.3 months ahead of onset, with around 65% sensitivity and 72.22% specificity. Sample size was not statistically predetermined, and blinding of investigators to group allocation was not performed.

Cut back by 5 bases and 2 bases, the V and J ends lie 15 bases apart. Inclusive of the bounding cysteine and phenylalanine, the CDR3 is 15 residues long. Only CDR3 DNA remains: 45 bases, in frame from the first base. CDR1 and CDR2 are read off the germline V gene as SNHLY and FYNNEI. Graves' hyperthyroidism was defined as stable when no progression to ophthalmopathy occurred over 18 months of follow-up. Hyperthyroidism patients were newly diagnosed, with disease duration under 2 months, and aged 18 to 65 years. Patients with uncontrolled infections, other autoimmune diseases, pregnancy or lactation were excluded. Diagnoses relied on clinical symptoms, serum thyroxine and TRAb, thyroid ultrasound and orbital computed tomography. Ficoll-Paque density gradient centrifugation was used to isolate PBMCs from about 9 ml of fresh peripheral blood. Total RNA was extracted with Trizol reagent, and quality was checked on an Agilent 2100 Bioanalyzer.

TCR beta CDR3 regions were amplified from RNA transcripts. The first round of RT-PCR for the TCR CDR3 was performed with the HTBI primer set and the Qiagen OneStep RT-PCR kit. A second multiplex PCR round built the libraries, followed by size selection and purification. Libraries were sequenced paired-end with 100 bp reads on an Illumina HiSeq2000. The original pipeline was this. Raw data were processed with SOAPnuke, discarding reads with adapters, uncalled bases, mean Phred below 15, or no exact constant-primer or identifier match. COPE v1.2.5 was used to merge the high-quality paired reads, and each unique nucleotide sequence was defined as a clonotype. MiTCR v1.1 was used to align the clonotypes against IMGT TRBV, TRBD and TRBJ reference segments. The analysis was restricted to V-J combinations with a frequency above 0.0001, which together covered 99% to 99.2% of the repertoires. The TCS score was defined as F50 (clonal expansion) divided by E x V (chaos), with BLOSUM62-based TCRdist calculated between CDR3 peptides within each V-J. Welch's t-statistics and random forest reduced roughly 530 V-J features to about 12, which were used in a naive Bayes classifier (R e1071). Starting from the raw public reads, TCRdb applied fastp trimming at Q25, assembled clones with MiXCR and retained in-frame beta chains. Each record represents a unique CDR3 protein, reported with the most common genes and DNA among its rows. TCRdb's processing, not the authors' own work, is the source of the V and J calls. The sample table holds around 420,000 distinct CDR3 sequences, of which approximately 15% were seen once. The ten largest account for roughly 13% of the sample.

This clonotype was counted ten times or more. Its antigen is currently not known. Per-base qualities were not stored, and no clone one base away is much larger. The chain links TRBV2 with TRBJ2-5; TRBD2 is a weak D gene call, 6 bases matching. Sequencing was performed on blood. This sequence originates from a woman aged 18-35 years with Graves' hyperthyroidism. For the CDR3, the sequence is CASSPEGIRQETQYF. The DNA sequence reads TGTGCCAGCAGTCCGGAGGGGATCCGTCAAGAGACCCAGTACTTC.